The TCR beta chain described here comes from a study of blood T cell repertoires in COVID-19 (dated by TCRdb to 2018 to 2021). Broadly, across the study: Samples covering the acute and convalescent phases of COVID-19 were provided by collaborators in the United States, Italy and Spain. HLA class I and class II types, where available, came from metadata supplied by the sample provider rather than from assay-based typing. The repertoires were released in a freely available public database meant as a resource for research on the immune response to SARS-CoV-2. Samples came from the ongoing ImmuneRACE study (first 160 participants) plus 1,254 subjects from 6 global collaborators. The prospective study material was composed of cDNA or gDNA derived from T cells, B-cell-depleted T cells, or PBMCs. Subjects who had been exposed to COVID-19, were actively infected with it, or had recovered from it provided the deeply sampled blood TCRbeta repertoires that made up the dataset. Sample metadata almost always included a de-identified subject ID, COVID-19 status, age in years and sex. What the research found in general, with its limitations: How much clinical and demographic metadata was included differed by source and by participant, and the metadata was provided uncurated.

One collaborating source in Seattle enrolled patients during active infection and followed them longitudinally through the course of disease. Each collaborating institution followed its own protocols to collect whole blood in K2EDTA tubes. For TCRbeta analysis, collaborators shipped samples as frozen whole blood, isolated PBMCs, or DNA extracted from either of those sample types. TCRbeta CDR3 regions were amplified from genomic DNA by means of the immunoSEQ Assay, a bias-controlled multiplex PCR. The source study handled its data this way. The number of nucleated cells in each sample was estimated by amplification of reference gene primers within the assay. To quantify the absolute abundance of each unique TCRbeta CDR3 rearrangement, sequence reads were collapsed and filtered. For each sample, productive Simpson clonality was calculated as the square root of Simpson's diversity index over productive rearrangements. TCRdb retrieved this table from immuneACCESS and kept in-frame rearrangements only. Not all clones are present; in checked studies, unresolved V genes account for under half, and no reason is known for the remainder. V and J calls and clone size are copied from that table; D and trimming were computed from the DNA. The sample table lists 150,000 to 200,000 clones, approximately 80% of them with a count of one. Clones ranked in the top ten supply roughly 15% of the sample.

About this clone: Its cognate antigen has yet to be identified. No much larger clone exists at a distance of one base, and base qualities are not known.

Sequencing was carried out using peripheral blood. This sequence originates from a woman in her 70s with COVID-19, enrolled during active disease.

The CDR3 has the sequence CASSMGQAYNEQFF. Read as DNA, the sequence is TGTGCCAGTAGTATGGGACAGGCGTACAATGAGCAGTTCTTC. This chain is built from TRBV19 and TRBJ2-1; a stretch of 8 junction bases matches TRBD1. Based on the germline V gene (reference sequence), the CDR1 and CDR2 sequences are LNHDA and SQIVND. V and J are trimmed by 3 bases and 4 bases, and the gene matches miss 2 bases of the junction. Including cysteine and phenylalanine, the CDR3 has 14 amino acids. Just CDR3 DNA is preserved here, 42 bases in frame from base 1.